The clone carrying this T cell receptor (beta chain) was recorded many times. The CDR3 length is 16 residues. Germline CDR1 and CDR2: KGHSH and LQKENI. V lost 2 bases and J lost 5; bases outside the gene matches: 6. The data stem from a study of kidney transplant recipient with SARS-CoV-2 infection. TCRdb reprocessed the reads via MiXCR and lists one record per CDR3 protein. Here the sample spans some 220,000 distinct CDR3 sequences, 29% being singletons. The TCR was taken from a male patient aged 25-45 years who had COVID-19 and was a kidney transplant recipient. The T cells may partly be graft donor cells. Sequenced here: a blood sample, sampled at baseline and between days 110 and 120 from a kidney transplant recipient. This rearrangement joins TRBV18 to TRBJ2-2; 9 bases align to TRBD2. In DNA, the CDR3 is TGTGCCAGCTCACCATGGCGGGAGGGCCCAACCGGGGAGCTGTTTTTT. It specifies CASSPWREGPTGELFF.